This paragraph reports one TCR beta chain. Its antigen is unknown. It has no much larger one-base neighbor in the sample; base qualities were not kept. The data were obtained in a study of OX40 agonist ivuxolimab in advanced cancers. Background on the whole study: The costimulatory receptor OX40 (CD134) was targeted by ivuxolimab, a fully human IgG2 agonistic monoclonal antibody. Intravenous ivuxolimab was administered to patients every 2 weeks at six dose levels: 0.01, 0.1, 0.3, 1.5, 3 and 10 mg/kg. Of the roughly 51 patients in dose escalation, about 20 had hepatocellular carcinoma, around 15 had melanoma, 9 had renal cell carcinoma and 9 had head and neck cancer. In the dose-escalation cohort, approximately 82% of patients were male, and the mean age was roughly 56 years with a range of roughly 20 to 80. Prior anti-PD-1, anti-PD-L1 or anti-CTLA-4 therapy was permitted, and less than 45% of dose-escalation patients had received checkpoint inhibitors. Three dose-escalation patients achieved partial responses, one with hepatocellular carcinoma and two with cutaneous melanoma. The point of sequencing TCRbeta in the periphery was to test whether ivuxolimab changed TCR sequence diversity and drove clonal T-cell expansion. The paper reports the monotherapy dose-escalation portion (N ≈ 52 patients) of the phase I ivuxolimab trial. General study outcomes and caveats: Low levels of normalized T-cell clonal expansion were also seen in some nonresponding patients. The antigen specificity of the clonally expanded peripheral T cells was not determined. Partial responders in the 0.1-3.0 mg/kg groups had among the lowest normalized peripheral clonal expansion, especially among CD8+ T cells. Clonal expansion of both CD4+ and CD8+ blood T cells was observed from baseline to week 6 at doses 0.1 to 3.0 mg/kg. On average, CD8+ T cells showed more expanded clones than CD4+ T cells after ivuxolimab.

The CDR3 runs 14 residues from the cysteine to the phenylalanine. The only DNA kept is the CDR3, 42 bases in frame from the first base. Trimming removed 4 bases from V and 4 bases from J, leaving 13 bases between the germline ends. Based on the germline V gene, the CDR1 and CDR2 sequences are MGHDK and SYGVNS. Genomic DNA was extracted from sorted cells for sequencing of the TCRbeta CDR3 region. TCRbeta CDR3 regions were sequenced using the immunoSEQ Assay. TCRdb mirrors the immuneACCESS table, restricted to in-frame sequences. Some clones are absent from its copies; in checked studies, under half trace to an unresolved V gene, and the reason for the others is unknown. This sample lists 67,000 or so clones; approximately 86% were detected once. About 1.1% of the sample is held by the ten biggest clonotypes. The trial excluded patients who had a history of autoimmune disease or who were on systemic immunosuppression. In every dose cohort, peripheral blood was drawn for TCR sequencing at baseline, cycle 4 day 1, and cycle 7 day 1. Samples came from an open-label, multicenter, first-in-human phase I dose-escalation trial of ivuxolimab. Adults with locally advanced or metastatic melanoma, renal cell carcinoma, hepatocellular carcinoma or head and neck squamous cell carcinoma were enrolled in the trial. Before TCR sequencing, CD4+ T cells and CD8+ T cells were sorted from peripheral blood as separate populations.

The chain is made from TRBV25-1 and TRBJ1-1, with the D gene not clear enough to name. The receptor was isolated from an adult with an advanced solid tumor such as melanoma, head and neck, liver or kidney cancer. This material consisted of CD4+ or CD8+ T cells sorted from blood, taken in a trial of the OX40 agonist ivuxolimab. The CDR3 protein: CASSGASGSTEAFF. The nucleotide sequence reads as follows: TGTGCCAGCAGTGGGGCCTCCGGATCCACTGAAGCTTTCTTT.